The sample holds a few counts of the clone carrying this T cell receptor (beta chain). Its cognate antigen is unknown. This record belongs to a study of vaccination and CD4 T cells after COVID-19. Study overall: Sampling post-COVID took place a median around 91 days after diagnosis (range 35 to 161).

Treatment here: approximately 11-day PBMC culture with coronavirus spike peptide pools or control peptides (ViraFEST assay). Positive PCR dates covered March to December 2020, before US Alpha, Beta and Delta variants. The Oncomine TCR Beta short-read assay was applied to DNA of cultured CD4+ T cells. TCRdb re-analysed the PCR reads in MiXCR, keeping a single row per CDR3 protein. This table has about 3,500 distinct CDR3 sequences, 44% appearing once. V was shortened by 3 bases and J by 2 bases, with 10 bases between the two germline ends. This CDR3 region has 14 residues. Germline CDR1 and CDR2: MNHEY and SVGAGI.

This TCR was recovered from a human donor who had recovered from COVID-19. The specimen sequenced was CD4+ T cells from blood, cultured in vitro. The chain links TRBV6-5 to TRBJ1-2; no firm D call. CDR3 bases: TGTGCCAGCAGTTATATCGACGGGAACTATGGCTACACCTTC. Its translation: CASSYIDGNYGYTF.